This T cell receptor beta chain was recovered during a study of blood T cell repertoires in COVID-19. Study context: There were acute and convalescent COVID-19 samples, and they came from the United States, Italy and Spain. Sample material is recorded as cDNA or gDNA derived from T cells, B-cell-depleted T cells, or PBMCs.

This clone occurred once. The CDR3 is 14 amino acids. Trimming took off 6 bases at V and 1 base at J, with 15 bases between the two ends. Germline V gene data show CDR1 as SQVTM and CDR2 as ANQGSEA. Seattle participants joined during active infection and were tracked over time. As handled by the study authors: Cell counts per sample came from amplifying reference gene primers. Profiled with immunoSEQ multiplex PCR; TCRdb holds only in-frame clones, not every one. V, J and clone size derive from that table, while D and trimming were established from the DNA sequence. The table has 150,000 to 170,000 clones, 70% to 90% seen once.

The clonotype comes from a man between 60 and 75 years old with COVID-19, enrolled during active disease. The sequencing input was peripheral blood. This chain links TRBV29-1 with TRBJ1-1, with D maybe TRBD1 (6 bases). The CDR3 sequence is CSVKTQGPNTEAFF. CDR3 coding DNA: TGCAGCGTGAAAACTCAGGGGCCGAACACTGAAGCTTTCTTT.